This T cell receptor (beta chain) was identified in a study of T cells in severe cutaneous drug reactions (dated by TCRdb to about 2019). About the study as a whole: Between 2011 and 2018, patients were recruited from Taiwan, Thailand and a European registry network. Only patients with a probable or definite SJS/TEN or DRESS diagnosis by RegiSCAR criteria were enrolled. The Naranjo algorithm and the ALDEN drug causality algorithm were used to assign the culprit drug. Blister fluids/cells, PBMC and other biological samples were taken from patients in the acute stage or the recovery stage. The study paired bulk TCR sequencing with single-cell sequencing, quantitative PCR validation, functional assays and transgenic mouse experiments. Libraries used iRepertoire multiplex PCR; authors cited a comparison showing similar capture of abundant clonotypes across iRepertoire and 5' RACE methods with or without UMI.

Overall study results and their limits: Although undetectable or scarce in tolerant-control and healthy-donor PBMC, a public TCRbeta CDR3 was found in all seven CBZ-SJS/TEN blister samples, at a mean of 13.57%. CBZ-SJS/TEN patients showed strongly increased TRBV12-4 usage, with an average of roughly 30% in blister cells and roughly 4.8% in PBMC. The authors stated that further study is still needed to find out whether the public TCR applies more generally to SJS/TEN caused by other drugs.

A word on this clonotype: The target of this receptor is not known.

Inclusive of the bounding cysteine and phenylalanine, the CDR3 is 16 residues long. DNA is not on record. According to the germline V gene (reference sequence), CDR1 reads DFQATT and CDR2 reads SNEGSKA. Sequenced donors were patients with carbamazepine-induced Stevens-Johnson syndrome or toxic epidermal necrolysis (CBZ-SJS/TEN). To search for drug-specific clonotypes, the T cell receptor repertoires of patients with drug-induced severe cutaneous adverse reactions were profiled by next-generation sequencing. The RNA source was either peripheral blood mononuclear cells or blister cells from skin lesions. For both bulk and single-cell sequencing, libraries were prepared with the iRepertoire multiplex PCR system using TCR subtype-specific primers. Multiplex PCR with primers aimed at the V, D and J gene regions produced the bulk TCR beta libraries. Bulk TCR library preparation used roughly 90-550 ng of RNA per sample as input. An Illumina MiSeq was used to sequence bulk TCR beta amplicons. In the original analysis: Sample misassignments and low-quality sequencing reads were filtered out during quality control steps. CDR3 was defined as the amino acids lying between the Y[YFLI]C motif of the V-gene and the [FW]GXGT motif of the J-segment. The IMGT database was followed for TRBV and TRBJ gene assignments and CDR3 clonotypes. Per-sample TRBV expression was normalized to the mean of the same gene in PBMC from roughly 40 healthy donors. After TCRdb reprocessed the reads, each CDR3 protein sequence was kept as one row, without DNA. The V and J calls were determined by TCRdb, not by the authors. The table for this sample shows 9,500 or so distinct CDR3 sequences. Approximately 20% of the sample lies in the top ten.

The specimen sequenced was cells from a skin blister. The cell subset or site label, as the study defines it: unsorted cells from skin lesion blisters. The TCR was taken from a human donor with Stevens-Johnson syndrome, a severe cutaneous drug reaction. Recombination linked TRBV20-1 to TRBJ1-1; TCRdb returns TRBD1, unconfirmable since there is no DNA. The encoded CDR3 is CSASPATYPMNTEAFF.